This T cell receptor beta chain was captured by sequencing in a study of cytomegalovirus exposure and HLA in healthy donors. The study, taken as a whole, reports: Presence/absence analyses treated sequencing depth as roughly uniform across donors. In an earlier analysis, about 87% or about 30%: the productive usage of most TCR beta V segments.

It was with 60 Vbeta and 13 Jbeta primers that the PCR ran. The data were produced by immunoSEQ multiplex PCR, yet TCRdb's version contains in-frame clones alone and is incomplete. Of 110,000 to 150,000 clones listed, 77% are singletons. The donors gave bone marrow, and they were healthy. For this clone: Its target is not known.

J lost 6 bases, V lost 3 bases, and 8 bases had no gene match. This CDR3 is 16 amino acids long. Looked up from germline, CDR1 is LNHDA and CDR2 is SQIVND (reference sequence). Sequenced material: PBMCs. This chain connects TRBV19 to TRBJ2-1; 10 bases match TRBD1. This clonotype was sampled from a male donor in good health and CMV-seronegative. CDR3 in DNA: TGTGCCAGTAGTATTTGGGGACAGGGGCGCCGCAATGAGCAGTTCTTC. Protein: CASSIWGQGRRNEQFF.